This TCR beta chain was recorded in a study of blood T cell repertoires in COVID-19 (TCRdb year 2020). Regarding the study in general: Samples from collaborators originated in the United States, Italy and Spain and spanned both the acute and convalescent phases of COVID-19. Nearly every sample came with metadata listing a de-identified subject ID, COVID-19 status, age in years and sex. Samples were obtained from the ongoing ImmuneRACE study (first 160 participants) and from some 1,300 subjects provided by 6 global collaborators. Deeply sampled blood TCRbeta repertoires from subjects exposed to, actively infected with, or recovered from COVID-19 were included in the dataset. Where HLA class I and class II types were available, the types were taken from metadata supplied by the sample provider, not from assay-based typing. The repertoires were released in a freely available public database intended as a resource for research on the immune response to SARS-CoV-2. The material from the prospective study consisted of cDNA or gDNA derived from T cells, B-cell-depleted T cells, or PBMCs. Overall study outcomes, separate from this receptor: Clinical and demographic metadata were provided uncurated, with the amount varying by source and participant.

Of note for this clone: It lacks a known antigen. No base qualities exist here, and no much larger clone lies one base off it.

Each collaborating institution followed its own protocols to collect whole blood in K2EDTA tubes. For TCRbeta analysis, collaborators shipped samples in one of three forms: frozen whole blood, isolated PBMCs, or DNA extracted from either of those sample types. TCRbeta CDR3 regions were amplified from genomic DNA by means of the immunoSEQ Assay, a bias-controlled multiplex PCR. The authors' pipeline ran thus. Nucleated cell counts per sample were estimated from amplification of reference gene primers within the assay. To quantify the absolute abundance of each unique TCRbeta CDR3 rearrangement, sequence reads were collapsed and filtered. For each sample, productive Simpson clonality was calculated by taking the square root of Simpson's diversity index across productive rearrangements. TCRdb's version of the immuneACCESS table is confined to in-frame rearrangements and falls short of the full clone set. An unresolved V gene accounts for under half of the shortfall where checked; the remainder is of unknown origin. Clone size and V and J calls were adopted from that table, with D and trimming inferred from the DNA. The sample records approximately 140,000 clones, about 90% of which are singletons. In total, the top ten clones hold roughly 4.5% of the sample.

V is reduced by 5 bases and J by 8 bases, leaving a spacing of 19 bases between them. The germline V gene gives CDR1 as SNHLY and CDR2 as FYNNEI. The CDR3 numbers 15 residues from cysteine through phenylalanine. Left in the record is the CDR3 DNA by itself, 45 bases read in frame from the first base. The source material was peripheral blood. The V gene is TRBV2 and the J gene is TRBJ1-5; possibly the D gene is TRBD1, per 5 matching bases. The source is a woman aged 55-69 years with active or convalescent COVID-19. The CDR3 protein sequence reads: CASSPPPTGTEPQHF. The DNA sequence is TGTGCCAGCAGTCCACCCCCAACAGGTACAGAGCCCCAGCATTTT.